Below, 31 T cell receptor beta chains from the same sample are listed, as sequenced in a study of post-analysis software for immune sequencing data. Their target antigens are unknown. Study conclusions and caveats: Compared with controls, patients had more of 4 to 6 TRBV segments, including TRBV5-6, TRBV5-1 and TRBV20-1.

Unique molecular identifiers were carried by the TCR beta cDNA libraries. A single record per CDR3 protein comes from TCRdb applying MiXCR to the PCR reads. The sample holds about 430,000 distinct CDR3 sequences, over 30% seen once. The material sequenced was blood. The source is a girl aged 2 to 9 with multiple sclerosis.

V gene TRBV11-2 combines with J gene TRBJ2-5, with D maybe TRBD1 (5 bases). The closer fit of TRBJ2-7 to the DNA end suggests the J call may be wrong. Per the germline V gene, CDR1 is SGHAT and CDR2 is FQNNGV. CDR3 length equals 12 residues. The CDR3 coding sequence is TGTGCCAGCAGCCCCCAGGGAACCGAGCAGTACTTC. It translates to CASSPQGTEQYF.

V and J are TRBV4-2 and TRBJ2-4; 8 bases line up with TRBD2. The J call may be in error: the DNA end matches TRBJ2-7 better. In germline, CDR1 is LGHNA, CDR2 YNFKEQ. The CDR3 is made up of 16 amino acids. This chain's CDR3 is CASSHLTGTSDYEQYF. CDR3 nucleotides: TGTGCCAGCAGCCATCTCACCGGGACTAGTGACTACGAGCAGTACTTC.

On this clonotype itself: A much more abundant neighbour one base away suggests this may be a read error. The rearrangement links TRBV29-1 to TRBJ2-7; D might be TRBD1 (6 bases). The V gene's germline CDR1 is SQVTM and CDR2 ANQGSEA. CDR3 length: 14 amino acids. The V end was cut by 5 bases, the J end by 7 bases, with 21 bases between. The CDR3 loop is CSVRTDPIWGEQYF. The CDR3 bases are TGCAGCGTTCGGACAGACCCTATATGGGGGGAGCAGTACTTC.

The chain links TRBV28 to TRBJ1-2; D is uncertain. The germline V and J ends were trimmed by 3 bases and 7 bases, with 12 bases remaining between them. The CDR3 runs 13 residues. In germline, CDR1 is MDHEN, CDR2 SYDVKM. The CDR3: CASSLDSDGGYTF. CDR3 nucleotide sequence: TGTGCCAGCAGTTTGGATTCGGATGGTGGCTACACCTTC.

This clonotype occurred a few times. The V gene is TRBV3-1, the J gene TRBJ2-1; no clear D. There are 15 residues in the CDR3. Trimming left V 4 bases short and J 3 bases short, with 13 bases between. Per germline, CDR1 LGHDT and CDR2 YNNKEL (reference sequence). CDR3 sequence: CASSPLYHFYNEQFF. The CDR3 region has the DNA TGTGCCAGCAGCCCCCTTTACCATTTCTACAATGAGCAGTTCTTC.

In this sample, this clonotype turned up a few times. The chain employs TRBV24-1 and TRBJ2-3; possible D gene TRBD1, 6 bases. Germline V gene data show CDR1 as KGHDR and CDR2 as SFDVKD. The V gene lost 0 bases and the J gene lost 4 bases, with 16 bases spanning the gap. The CDR3 is 17 residues long. The CDR3 sequence is CATSDLHPPGAPDTQYF. CDR3 bases: TGTGCCACCAGTGATTTGCACCCACCAGGGGCCCCAGATACGCAGTATTTT.

The table lists this clonotype with a few counts. In DNA form, the CDR3 reads TGCAGTGCTAGAGAGGTAATTTACACTGAAGCTTTCTTT. Protein product: CSAREVIYTEAFF. This chain joins TRBV20-1 and TRBJ1-1; D is unresolved. Germline assignment: CDR1 DFQATT and CDR2 SNEGSKA (reference sequence). Trimming removed 0 bases from V and 3 bases from J, with 8 bases in between. The CDR3 loop spans 13 amino acids.

The chain combines TRBV12-3 or TRBV12-4 with TRBJ1-4; weak D call: TRBD1 (6 bases). V was cut by 6 bases and J by 8 bases, with 16 bases left in between. CDR3 length: 14 residues. In DNA, the CDR3 is TGTGCCAGCAGAGGGGGGGACTGGAGCGAAAAACTGTTTTTT. Translated, it gives CASRGGDWSEKLFF.

The CDR3 protein is CAISEGLAGFYEQFF. DNA for the CDR3: TGTGCCATCAGTGAGGGACTAGCGGGATTCTATGAGCAGTTCTTC. The chain has TRBV10-3 and TRBJ2-1; 12 bases match TRBD2. V shed 2 bases, J shed 8 bases, and the junction held 4 bases outside the gene matches. CDR1 and CDR2 (germline): ENHRY, SYGVKD. The CDR3 runs 15 residues.

The chain links TRBV12-3 or TRBV12-4 to TRBJ1-5; D is ambiguous. The CDR3 consists of 13 residues. V shed 5 bases and J shed 0 bases, with 5 bases lying between them. Written as DNA, the CDR3 is TGTGCCAGCAGTGACACTAGCAATCAGCCCCAGCATTTT. It encodes CASSDTSNQPQHF.

V gene TRBV21-1 combines with J gene TRBJ2-1; TRBD1 was called by the table and not checked on the DNA. TRBV21-1 is described as a pseudogene. CDR3 size: 17 residues. CDR3 in DNA: TGTGCCAGCAGGCGCCTTACAGGGGTGAGATCCTACAATGAGCAGTTCTTC. It yields the protein CASRRLTGVRSYNEQFF.

The chain recombines TRBV29-1 with TRBJ1-1; tentatively, D is TRBD1 (5 bases). Germline values: CDR1 SQVTM, CDR2 ANQGSEA. The ends were cut back, 4 bases at V and 0 bases at J, with 15 bases in the middle. The CDR3 length is 15 residues. The CDR3 nucleotides are TGCAGCGTTGGACTTGTGGGACGGTTGAACACTGAAGCTTTCTTT. Its translation is CSVGLVGRLNTEAFF.

This clonotype was picked up a small number of times. J is TRBJ2-3 and V is TRBV20-1; 13 positions agree with TRBD2. The CDR3 runs to 14 residues. V dropped 2 bases and J dropped 6; count of bases not matched to a gene: 2. The germline CDR1 and CDR2 sequences are DFQATT and SNEGSKA (reference sequence). CDR3 nucleotides: TGCAGTGCTAGAACGACTAGCGGGAGGGATACGCAGTATTTT. Translated, it gives CSARTTSGRDTQYF.

The V call is TRBV20-1, the J call TRBJ1-2; 8 bases align to TRBD1. Per germline, CDR1 DFQATT and CDR2 SNEGSKA (reference sequence). The CDR3 totals 14 residues. J lost 4 bases, V lost 6 bases, and 10 bases had no gene match. The CDR3 sequence: CSAQGQERGYGYTF. The CDR3 nucleotides are TGCAGTGCCCAGGGACAGGAACGAGGCTATGGCTACACCTTC.

This clonotype occurred a few times. V and J are TRBV5-1 and TRBJ1-2; D might be TRBD1 (6 bases). Trimming cost V 5 bases and J 5 bases, with 10 bases left between them. Germline V gene lookup returns CDR1 SGHRS and CDR2 YFSETQ. The CDR3 extends over 12 amino acids. CDR3 amino acids: CASSAGVYGYTF. The CDR3 nucleotides are TGCGCCAGCAGTGCAGGGGTATATGGCTACACCTTC.

The gene calls are TRBV20-1 and TRBJ2-2; 7 nucleotides line up with TRBD1. J was trimmed by 1 base and V by 2 bases; bases with no gene match: 7. The CDR3 sequence is 16 residues long. CDR1 is DFQATT, CDR2 SNEGSKA, per germline (reference sequence). CDR3 nucleotide sequence: TGCAGTGCTAGACCCCTGGGACAGAGGAACACCGGGGAGCTGTTTTTT. It specifies CSARPLGQRNTGELFF.

In this sample, this clonotype turned up a few times. The J gene is TRBJ2-5, the V gene TRBV6-5, with D perhaps TRBD1 (5 bases). The assigned J gene may be wrong: the sequence end matches TRBJ2-7 better. Germline V gives CDR1 MNHEY, CDR2 SVGAGI. The CDR3 has 14 residues. The CDR3 is CASRRTRRVYEQYF. The CDR3 nucleotides are TGTGCCAGCAGACGGACACGACGAGTATACGAGCAGTACTTC.

This clonotype was observed a handful of times. At one end, the junction sequence differs from germline, possibly due to a read error. The chain has TRBV4-2 and TRBJ1-6; D may be TRBD1 (6 bases). This CDR3 is 18 amino acids long. The germline CDR1 and CDR2 sequences are LGHNA and YNFKEQ. Here the CDR3 reads CVSSQDIQGTADNSPLHF. As DNA, the CDR3 is TGTGTCAGCAGCCAAGATATCCAGGGGACGGCCGATAATTCACCCCTCCACTTT.

This chain joins TRBV7-3 and TRBJ2-1; 9 positions agree with TRBD1. The CDR3 runs 16 residues. The ends lost 6 bases at V and 7 bases at J; junction bases unmatched: 13. In germline, CDR1 is SGHTA, CDR2 FQGTGA. CDR3 nucleotide sequence: TGTGCCAGCAGATCGGGGCGGGGGACAGGGTCAAATGAGCAGTTCTTC. It translates to CASRSGRGTGSNEQFF. The full variable domain, in which reference TRBV7-3 and TRBJ2-1 provide the parts outside the CDR3, is GAGVSQTPSNKVTEKGKYVELRCDPISGHTALYWYRQSLGQGPEFLIYFQGTGAADDSGLPNDRFFAVRPEGSVSTLKIQRTERGDSAVYLCASRSGRGTGSNEQFFGPGTRLTVL.

This clonotype is a singleton in its sample. The genes are TRBV27 and TRBJ2-1; perhaps D is TRBD1 or TRBD2 (5 bases each). Trimming removed 1 base from V and 10 bases from J, with 20 bases in between. The germline gives CDR1 MNHEY, CDR2 SMNVEV (reference sequence). The CDR3 is 16 residues long. The chain's CDR3 is CASSLLGTGWRGEQFF. CDR3 DNA sequence: TGTGCCAGCAGTTTATTGGGGACGGGATGGCGTGGAGAGCAGTTCTTC.

This chain links TRBV12-3 or TRBV12-4 with TRBJ1-2; 8 bases agree with TRBD1. The V segment lost 6 bases and the J segment 7 bases; nucleotides outside the gene matches: 7. The CDR3 extends over 13 amino acids. The CDR3 DNA reads TGTGCCAGCAGATTGGGACAGGCGGGTGGCTACACCTTC. Translated: CASRLGQAGGYTF.

This sequence joins TRBV6-5 and TRBJ2-5, with TRBD1 as a possible D gene (6 bases). TRBJ2-7 matches the DNA end more closely, so the J call is doubtful. CDR3 length: 14 amino acids. The germline V gene encodes CDR1 MNHEY and CDR2 SVGAGI. This chain's CDR3 is CASSYFGGGYEQYF. The CDR3 DNA reads TGTGCCAGCAGTTACTTTGGGGGCGGGTACGAGCAGTACTTC.

This sequence joins TRBV2 and TRBJ1-5; D unresolved. V was pared by 7 bases and J by 5 bases, with 12 bases between. The V gene's germline CDR1 is SNHLY and CDR2 FYNNEI. The CDR3 has 13 amino acids. CDR3 DNA: TGTGCCAGCACAAGGCAGTTCGATCAGCCCCAGCATTTT. This gives the protein CASTRQFDQPQHF.

In its sample, this clonotype was seen a few times. V and J are TRBV6-2 or TRBV6-3 and TRBJ1-1; D may be TRBD1 (5 bases). The ends were cut back, 6 bases at V and 3 bases at J, with 11 bases in the middle. The CDR3 is made up of 13 amino acids. Germline CDR1 MNHEY, CDR2 SVGEGT. CDR3 protein: CASRRTGDTEAFF. As DNA, the CDR3 is TGTGCCAGCAGACGCACAGGAGACACTGAAGCTTTCTTT.

The chain links TRBV20-1 to TRBJ2-7, with 13 bases identical to TRBD2. The CDR3 covers 16 residues. V was clipped by 6 bases and J by 6 bases; unmatched bases: 14. Germline-derived CDR1 and CDR2 are DFQATT and SNEGSKA (reference sequence). CDR3 residues: CSAKRGGLAGVAEQYF. The DNA for the CDR3 is TGCAGTGCCAAAAGAGGCGGACTAGCGGGAGTAGCCGAGCAGTACTTC.

This rearrangement joins TRBV4-1 to TRBJ2-4; D tentatively fits TRBD1 or TRBD2 (6 bases each). TRBJ2-7 explains the end of the DNA better; the J call may be wrong. In germline, CDR1 is MGHRA, CDR2 YSYEKL. This CDR3 has 13 residues. The CDR3: CASSQVRGHEQYF. DNA of the CDR3: TGCGCCAGCAGCCAAGTTCGGGGGCACGAGCAGTACTTC.

This clonotype occurred a few times. In DNA form, the CDR3 reads TGTGCCAGCAGGGCAGGTTGGGCTGGGGCCAACGTCCTGACTTTC. Translated, it gives CASRAGWAGANVLTF. The chain joins TRBV28 to TRBJ2-6; D is ambiguous. This CDR3 contains 15 residues. Trimming pared 6 bases from V and 2 bases from J, leaving 11 bases between. Germline CDR1 and CDR2: MDHEN and SYDVKM. Using reference TRBV28 and TRBJ2-6 for the parts outside the CDR3, the full variable domain is DVKVTQSSRYLVKRTGEKVFLECVQDMDHENMFWYRQDPGLGLRLIYFSYDVKMKEKGDIPEGYSVSREKKERFSLILESASTNQTSMYLCASRAGWAGANVLTFGAGSRLTVL.

This chain connects TRBV20-1 to TRBJ2-1; no clear D. V lost 2 bases and J lost 4, with 24 bases in between. The CDR3 is 18 amino acids. Germline CDR1 DFQATT, CDR2 SNEGSKA (reference sequence). In nucleotides, the CDR3 is TGCAGTGCTAGAACGTTAGGAGACGGCTCTACTTTTTACAATGAGCAGTTCTTC. This gives the protein CSARTLGDGSTFYNEQFF.

This clonotype turned up a few times. This sequence joins TRBV6-5 and TRBJ2-4, with D possibly matching TRBD1 (5 bases). Germline CDR1 is MNHEY and CDR2 is SVGAGI. The CDR3 has 13 residues. The V gene lost 0 bases and the J gene lost 7 bases, with 7 bases spanning the gap. The CDR3 DNA follows: TGTGCCAGCAGTTACTCGAAGGGGAACATTCAGTACTTC. This gives the protein CASSYSKGNIQYF.

This clonotype has only a few counts. The chain combines TRBV7-6 with TRBJ2-7; D possibly corresponds to TRBD1 (5 bases). CDR1 and CDR2 from the germline V gene are SGHVS and FNYEAQ. Trimming took off 4 bases at V and 0 bases at J, with 19 bases between the two ends. This CDR3 is 17 amino acids long. The DNA of the CDR3 is TGTGCCAGCAGCTCTATGACTGGGTCAGGGTACTCCTACGAGCAGTACTTC. As protein: CASSSMTGSGYSYEQYF. Complete variable domain (other parts from reference TRBV7-6 and TRBJ2-7): GAGVSQSPRYKVTKRGQDVALRCDPISGHVSLYWYRQALGQGPEFLTYFNYEAQQDKSGLPNDRFSAERPEGSISTLTIQRTEQRDSAMYRCASSSMTGSGYSYEQYFGPGTRLTVT.

V usage is TRBV4-1 and J usage is TRBJ1-5, with TRBD1 matching 7 bases. CDR3 length equals 15 residues. V was pared by 5 bases and J by 2 bases, with 6 bases of the junction left unmatched. Germline CDR1 MGHRA, CDR2 YSYEKL. In DNA form, the CDR3 reads TGCGCCAGCAGCACGCTGGGGACAGGCAATCAGCCCCAGCATTTT. Encoded protein: CASSTLGTGNQPQHF.